The 9 T cell receptor beta chains in this list originate from one sample, sequenced in a study of T cell repertoires and Cas9 in healthy adults. The repertoire was sequenced with immunoSEQ multiplex PCR; TCRdb's copy has only in-frame clones and lacks some. The profile shows around 25,000 clones, around nine tenths of them singletons. Material: CD4+ effector T cells (CD127+, CD25-, CD137-, CD154-) from PBMCs; culture status not recorded. Receptors were obtained from a human donor in good health.

The J gene is TRBJ1-5, the V gene TRBV19; a possible D gene is TRBD1 (5 bases). The V gene's germline CDR1 is LNHDA and CDR2 SQIVND (reference sequence). Trimming cost V 2 bases and J 6 bases, with 14 bases left between them. This CDR3 spans 15 amino acids. This chain's CDR3 is CASSIWGQGAQPQHF. CDR3 DNA sequence: TGTGCCAGTAGTATATGGGGCCAGGGAGCTCAGCCCCAGCATTTT.

The table lists this clone with a count of one. The chain couples TRBV28 to TRBJ1-2; D possibly corresponds to TRBD1 (5 bases). The germline gives CDR1 MDHEN, CDR2 SYDVKM. The CDR3 loop spans 19 amino acids. Deletions cut 5 bases from V and 4 bases from J, with 29 bases between. The CDR3 region has the DNA TGTGCCAGCAGTGTAACATCCCTCGGGGCAACCCCCTTTAGCTATGGCTACACCTTC. Amino acids: CASSVTSLGATPFSYGYTF.

J is TRBJ2-5 and V is TRBV28, with D unresolved. CDR1 and CDR2 (germline): MDHEN, SYDVKM. This CDR3 region has 15 residues. V was pared by 7 bases and J by 1 base, with 16 bases between. Here the CDR3 reads CASTTQVGIQETQYF. In DNA, the CDR3 is TGTGCCAGCACTACCCAGGTGGGGATCCAAGAGACCCAGTACTTC.

V and J are TRBV5-1 and TRBJ2-3; D might be TRBD1 (6 bases). This CDR3 has 14 amino acids. Trimming took 3 bases from V and 2 from J, leaving 10 bases between them. Germline V lookup: CDR1 SGHRS, CDR2 YFSETQ. This CDR3 is CASSSGQITDTQYF. For the CDR3, the DNA is TGCGCCAGCAGCTCTGGACAGATCACAGATACGCAGTATTTT.

The chain recombines TRBV28 with TRBJ2-3, with D tentatively TRBD1 or TRBD2 (5 bases each). The CDR3 is 15 amino acids. Looked up from germline, CDR1 is MDHEN and CDR2 is SYDVKM. V was trimmed by 3 bases and J by 4 bases, leaving 14 bases between them. The CDR3 DNA sequence: TGTGCCAGCAGTTTTAGAACGGGGACCTCAGATACGCAGTATTTT. This sequence encodes CASSFRTGTSDTQYF.

V and J are TRBV2 and TRBJ2-5, with D perhaps matching TRBD2 (5 bases). V lost 6 bases, J lost 2 bases, and 22 bases lay in between. Germline V gene lookup returns CDR1 SNHLY and CDR2 FYNNEI. This CDR3 contains 17 residues. The CDR3 protein is CASSTAPPRGQQETQYF. In DNA form, the CDR3 reads TGTGCCAGCAGCACCGCCCCCCCTCGGGGTCAACAAGAGACCCAGTACTTC.

The chain's CDR3 is CASSLTGGGTNEKLFF. CDR3 nucleotide sequence: TGTGCCAGCAGCCTGACAGGGGGAGGAACTAATGAAAAACTGTTTTTT. The rearrangement joins TRBV28 to TRBJ1-4; 9 bases are shared with TRBD1. J gave up 1 base and V 6 bases, and 6 bases lay outside the gene matches. The length of the CDR3 is 16 residues. In germline, CDR1 is MDHEN, CDR2 SYDVKM.

The table lists this clone with a few counts. The chain recombines TRBV6-9 with TRBJ2-7, with 7 bases lining up with TRBD1. The CDR3 covers 13 residues. The V and J ends lost 6 bases and 5 bases, in that order; junction bases with no gene match: 7. CDR1 MNHGY and CDR2 SVAAGI come from the germline V gene. The CDR3 DNA sequence: TGTGCCAGCAGATCTGTCACAGGGGACGAGCAGTACTTC. Protein: CASRSVTGDEQYF.

The chain uses TRBV6-1 and TRBJ2-3, with D possibly called TRBD1 or TRBD2 (5 bases each). This CDR3 spans 15 amino acids. CDR1 is MNHNS and CDR2 is SASEGT in the germline V gene. V lost 2 bases, J lost 5 bases, and 14 bases lay in between. The CDR3 DNA sequence: TGTGCCAGCAGTGAAATAGGGACCCGGGAAGATACGCAGTATTTT. It encodes CASSEIGTREDTQYF.